By share, the clone carrying this T cell receptor (beta chain) counts as medium-sized. The germline V gene encodes CDR1 KGHDR and CDR2 SFDVKD. With V trimmed by 5 bases and J by 2 bases, 6 bases remained unmatched. This CDR3 spans 17 amino acids. The sample belongs to a study of spatial heterogeneity in lung cancer. As for the study in general: Detected beta-chain sequences consistently exceeded alpha-chain sequences.

The library protocol tagged each TCR cDNA with a unique molecular identifier. TCRdb re-called the 5' RACE reads with MiXCR, one entry per CDR3 protein. This sample carries some 40,000 distinct CDR3 sequences, approximately 5.2% of them seen once, and the ten largest clones take 20% to 30%. Time point noted: sample taken at primary tumor resection. The study sequenced unsorted whole RNA from tumor, nontumor lung or frozen PBMC. The TCR sequence derives from a female donor with early-stage non-small cell lung cancer. The input for sequencing was PBMCs, taken at surgery. This chain uses TRBV24-1 with TRBJ1-5, with 12 nucleotides matching TRBD1. CDR3 nucleotides: TGTGCCACCAGTGCCGGGACAGGGGGCTTTCGCAATCAGCCCCAGCATTTT. Amino acid sequence: CATSAGTGGFRNQPQHF.